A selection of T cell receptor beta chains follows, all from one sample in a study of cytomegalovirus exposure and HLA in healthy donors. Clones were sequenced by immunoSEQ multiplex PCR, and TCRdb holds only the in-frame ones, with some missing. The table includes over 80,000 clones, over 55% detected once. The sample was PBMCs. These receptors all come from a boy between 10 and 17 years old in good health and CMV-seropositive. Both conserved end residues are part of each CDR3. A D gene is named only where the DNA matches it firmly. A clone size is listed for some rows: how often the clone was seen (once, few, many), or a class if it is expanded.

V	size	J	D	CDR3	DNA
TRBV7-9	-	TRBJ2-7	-	CASSRGSGAAYEQYF	TGTGCCAGCAGCCGGGGTAGCGGAGCCGCCTACGAGCAGTACTTC
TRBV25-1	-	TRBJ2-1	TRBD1	CASNDGTGKYNEQFF	TGTGCCAGCAATGACGGGACAGGGAAGTACAATGAGCAGTTCTTC
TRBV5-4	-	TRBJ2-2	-	CASSLESLRMGTGELFF	TGTGCCAGCAGCTTGGAGTCACTTAGGATGGGCACCGGGGAGCTGTTTTTT
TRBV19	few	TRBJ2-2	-	CASSSGVIGGELFF	TGTGCCAGTAGTTCAGGGGTCATCGGCGGGGAGCTGTTTTTT
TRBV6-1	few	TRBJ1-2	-	CASSEFGRTNYGYTF	TGTGCCAGCAGTGAATTCGGGAGAACTAACTATGGCTACACCTTC
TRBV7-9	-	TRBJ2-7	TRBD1	CSSSLALGQGARHEQYF	TGTTCCAGCAGCTTAGCGCTTGGACAGGGGGCTAGGCACGAGCAGTACTTC
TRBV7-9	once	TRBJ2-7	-	CASSLDGGIMEQYF	TGTGCCAGCAGCTTGGACGGAGGAATAATGGAGCAGTACTTC
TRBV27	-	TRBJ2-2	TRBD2	CASSYRDYPTGELFF	TGTGCCAGCAGTTACCGGGACTACCCCACCGGGGAGCTGTTTTTT
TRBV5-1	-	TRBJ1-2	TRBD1	CASSLLTGAYYTF	TGCGCCAGCAGCTTGTTAACAGGGGCATATTACACCTTC
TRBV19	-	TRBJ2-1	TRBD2	CASSPTSGVIAYNEQFF	TGTGCCAGTTCTCCGACTAGCGGGGTGATTGCCTACAATGAGCAGTTCTTC
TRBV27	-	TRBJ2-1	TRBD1	CASSSLQGVSDEQFF	TGTGCCAGCAGTTCCCTACAGGGGGTGAGCGATGAGCAGTTCTTC
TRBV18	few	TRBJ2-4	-	CASSPPSGSKNIQYF	TGTGCCAGCTCACCACCTTCAGGGTCCAAAAACATTCAGTACTTC
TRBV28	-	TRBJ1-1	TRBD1	CASSLNRGASASWAFF	TGTGCCAGCAGTTTAAACAGGGGCGCCTCCGCAAGTTGGGCTTTCTTT
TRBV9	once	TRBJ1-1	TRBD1	CASSAQGVGTEAFF	TGTGCCAGCAGCGCGCAGGGGGTAGGCACTGAAGCTTTCTTT
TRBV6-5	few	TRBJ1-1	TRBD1	CASSRPGQGGTEAFF	TGTGCCAGCAGCCGACCCGGACAGGGGGGCACTGAAGCTTTCTTT
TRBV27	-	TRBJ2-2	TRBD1	CASRRIGGIGELFF	TGTGCCAGCAGACGGATAGGGGGCATCGGGGAGCTGTTTTTT
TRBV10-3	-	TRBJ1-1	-	CAISDSPGVVNTEAFF	TGTGCCATCAGTGACTCCCCCGGGGTAGTGAACACTGAAGCTTTCTTT
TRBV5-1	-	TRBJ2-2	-	CASRGQTNTGELFF	TGCGCCAGCAGGGGCCAAACGAACACCGGGGAGCTGTTTTTT
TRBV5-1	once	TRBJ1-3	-	CASSLRRASGNTIYF	TGCGCCAGCAGCTTGCGCAGGGCCTCTGGAAACACCATATATTTT
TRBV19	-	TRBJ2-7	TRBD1	CASSISLDRDPNYLYEQYF	TGTGCCAGTAGTATAAGTCTCGACAGGGACCCTAACTACCTCTACGAGCAGTACTTC